This record looks at one TCR beta chain sequence and its context. Its target is unknown. Libraries were prepared by immunoSEQ multiplex PCR; TCRdb keeps only in-frame clonotypes and omits some of them. The top ten hold more than 9% of the sample, which has about 3,000 clones, more than 50% seen once. This entry comes from a study of coeliac disease. Looking at the study overall: Each coeliac patient was active, refractory type I, or diet-controlled. Regarding the study as a whole: Active celiac intraepithelial and lamina propria samples had lower TRB and TRG clonality than control samples.

Cells were frozen in aliquots of about 500,000, and one aliquot per fraction was sequenced. The TCR comes from a man in his fifties with active celiac disease. The specimen was intraepithelial lymphocytes from the gut.

The CDR3 DNA is TGTGCCAGCAGCTTAGAGGGCGGGAGGTACAATGAGCAGTTCTTC. It encodes CASSLEGGRYNEQFF. V and J are TRBV7-9 and TRBJ2-1; 8 positions match TRBD2. CDR3 length: 15 amino acids. V was clipped by 1 base and J by 4 bases; unmatched bases: 3. CDR1 is SEHNR and CDR2 is FQNEAQ in the germline V gene (reference sequence).